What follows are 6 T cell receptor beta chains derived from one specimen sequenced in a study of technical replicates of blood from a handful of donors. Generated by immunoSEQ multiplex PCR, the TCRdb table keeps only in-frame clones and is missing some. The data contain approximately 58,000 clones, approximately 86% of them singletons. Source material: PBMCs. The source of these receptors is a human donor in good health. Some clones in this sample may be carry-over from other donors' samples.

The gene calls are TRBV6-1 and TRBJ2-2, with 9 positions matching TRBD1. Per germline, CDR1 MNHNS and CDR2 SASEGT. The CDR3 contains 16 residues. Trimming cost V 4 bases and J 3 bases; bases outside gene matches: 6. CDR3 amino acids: CASSGKDRGYTGELFF. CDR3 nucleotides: TGTGCCAGCAGTGGCAAGGACAGGGGATACACCGGGGAGCTGTTTTTT.

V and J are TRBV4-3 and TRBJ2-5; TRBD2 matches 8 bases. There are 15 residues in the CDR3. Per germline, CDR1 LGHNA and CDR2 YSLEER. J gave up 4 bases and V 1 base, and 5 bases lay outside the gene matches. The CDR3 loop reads CASSQGGGGSETQYF. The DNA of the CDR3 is TGCGCCAGCAGCCAAGGGGGCGGGGGGTCAGAGACCCAGTACTTC.

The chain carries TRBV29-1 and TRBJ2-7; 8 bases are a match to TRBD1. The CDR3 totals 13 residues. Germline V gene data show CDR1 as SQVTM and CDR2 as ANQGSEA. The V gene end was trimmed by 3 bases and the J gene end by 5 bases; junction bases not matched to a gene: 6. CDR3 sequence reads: CSVDWNRGDEQYF. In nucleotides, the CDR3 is TGCAGCGTTGATTGGAACAGGGGGGACGAGCAGTACTTC.

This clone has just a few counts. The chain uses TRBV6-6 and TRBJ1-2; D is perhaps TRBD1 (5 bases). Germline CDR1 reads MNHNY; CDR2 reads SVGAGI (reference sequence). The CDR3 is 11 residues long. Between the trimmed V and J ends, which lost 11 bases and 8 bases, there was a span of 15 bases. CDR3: CAAFGGSGYTF. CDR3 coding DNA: TGTGCCGCGTTCGGGGGGAGCGGCTACACCTTC.

The CDR3 loop is CASSYSSSGELFF. DNA for the CDR3: TGTGCCAGCAGTTACTCGTCGTCCGGGGAGCTGTTTTTT. The chain combines TRBV6-5 with TRBJ2-2; D gene unclear. V lost 0 bases to trimming and J lost 6 bases, with 5 bases between them. This CDR3 is built from 13 residues. The germline V gene encodes CDR1 MNHEY and CDR2 SVGAGI.

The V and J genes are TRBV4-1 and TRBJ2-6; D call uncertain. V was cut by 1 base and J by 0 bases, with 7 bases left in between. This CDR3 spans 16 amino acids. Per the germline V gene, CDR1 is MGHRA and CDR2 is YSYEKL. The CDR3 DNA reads TGCGCCAGCAGCCAAGGAACAGCCTCTGGGGCCAACGTCCTGACTTTC. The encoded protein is CASSQGTASGANVLTF.